These 25 T cell receptor beta chains share one sample of origin, sequenced in a study of blood T cell repertoires in COVID-19. Clones were sequenced by immunoSEQ multiplex PCR, and TCRdb holds only the in-frame ones, with some missing. The sample carries fewer than 250,000 clones, around 83% recorded once. The sequenced material came from peripheral blood. The receptors shown here come from a woman in her forties or fifties with acute or convalescent COVID-19.

The V call is TRBV18, the J call TRBJ1-2; 9 bases fit TRBD1. This CDR3 is built from 18 residues. Per germline, CDR1 KGHSH and CDR2 LQKENI. V shed 0 bases and J 7 bases; nucleotides not matched to a gene: 15. DNA of the CDR3: TGTGCCAGCTCACCACCGATTTCGGGGACAGGGAGGGGTCCTGGCTACACCTTC. Encoded protein: CASSPPISGTGRGPGYTF. The full variable domain, completed using reference TRBV18 and TRBJ1-2, is NAGVMQNPRHLVRRRGQEARLRCSPMKGHSHVYWYRQLPEEGLKFMVYLQKENIIDESGMPKERFSAEFPKEGPSILRIQQVVRGDSAAYFCASSPPISGTGRGPGYTFGSGTRLTVV.

The CDR3 DNA reads TGTGCCAGCAGCAAGGGACTAGCAGGTTACAATGAGCAGTTCTTC. It translates to CASSKGLAGYNEQFF. The J gene is TRBJ2-1, the V gene TRBV12-1; no DNA check was done on the table's D call, TRBD2. TRBV12-1 counts as a pseudogene. The CDR3 loop spans 15 amino acids.

The chain couples TRBV14 to TRBJ1-1, with a tentative D call TRBD1 (5 bases). The CDR3 extends over 13 amino acids. Germline CDR1 and CDR2: SGHDN and FVKESK. With 6 bases removed from V and 0 bases from J, the gap between germline ends came to 8 bases. The CDR3 loop is CASSRQMNTEAFF. The CDR3 DNA reads TGTGCCAGCAGTCGACAGATGAACACTGAAGCTTTCTTT.

J is TRBJ1-2 and V is TRBV23-1; 11 nucleotides match TRBD1. TRBV23-1 falls under the ORF class, with uncertain function. The J segment lost 8 bases and the V segment lost 7 bases, leaving 9 bases of the junction unmatched. CDR3 length: 14 amino acids. This CDR3 reads CASNGQGALLGYTF. DNA of the CDR3: TGCGCCAGCAACGGACAGGGGGCGCTTTTAGGCTACACCTTC.

CDR3 sequence: CASSQDRAETQYF. DNA of the CDR3: TGTGCCAGCAGCCAGGACAGGGCAGAGACCCAGTACTTC. V gene TRBV7-7 combines with J gene TRBJ2-5, with TRBD1 matching 8 bases. V lost 5 bases, J lost 4 bases, and 3 bases stayed unmatched. CDR1 is SSHAT and CDR2 is FNYEAQ in the germline V gene (reference sequence). The CDR3 loop spans 13 amino acids.

The V call is TRBV11-2, the J call TRBJ1-1; 8 bases are shared with TRBD1. CDR3 length: 15 residues. Looked up from germline, CDR1 is SGHAT and CDR2 is FQNNGV. The V segment lost 2 bases and the J segment 1 base; nucleotides outside the gene matches: 3. CDR3 sequence: CASSLPGGENTEAFF. The DNA of the CDR3 is TGTGCCAGCAGCTTACCAGGGGGCGAGAACACTGAAGCTTTCTTT.

This chain uses TRBV28 with TRBJ1-3, with a weak D call TRBD1 (5 bases). Trimming took 8 bases from V and 4 from J, leaving 30 bases between them. CDR3 length: 19 amino acids. Germline V lookup: CDR1 MDHEN, CDR2 SYDVKM. The CDR3 coding sequence is TGTGCCAGCTCTTTATTATCCCGGGGAGGGACCTCACCCGGAAACACCATATATTTT. Its protein is CASSLLSRGGTSPGNTIYF.

J is TRBJ1-1 and V is TRBV3-1 (or the pseudogene TRBV3-2); D not resolved. Germline V gives CDR1 LGHDT, CDR2 YNNKEL (reference sequence). The CDR3 sequence is 13 residues long. V lost 2 bases and J lost 4, with 8 bases in between. CDR3 sequence reads: CASSQFLGTEAFF. The CDR3 DNA is TGTGCCAGCAGCCAATTCCTAGGCACTGAAGCTTTCTTT.

This sequence joins TRBV6-1 and TRBJ2-3, with D possibly TRBD2 on 6 matching bases. This CDR3 comprises 14 residues. Trimming cost V 0 bases and J 5 bases, with 9 bases left between them. Germline V gene lookup returns CDR1 MNHNS and CDR2 SASEGT. For the CDR3, the DNA is TGTGCCAGCAGTGAAGCTTGGGGGGAAGATACGCAGTATTTT. It is translated as CASSEAWGEDTQYF.

The rearrangement joins TRBV24-1 to TRBJ2-7; D is perhaps TRBD2 (6 bases). The ends were cut back, 4 bases at V and 2 bases at J, with 11 bases in the middle. In germline, CDR1 is KGHDR, CDR2 SFDVKD. The CDR3 covers 14 residues. The CDR3 nucleotides are TGTGCCACCAGTGAAGGAGGGCCAGCCTACGAGCAGTACTTC. Its translation is CATSEGGPAYEQYF.

This chain links TRBV12-3 or TRBV12-4 with TRBJ2-3; a possible D gene is TRBD2 (5 bases). Trimming took off 5 bases at V and 3 bases at J, with 6 bases between the two ends. The CDR3 is 12 amino acids. The CDR3 sequence: CASSPGTDTQYF. The CDR3 region has the DNA TGTGCCAGCAGTCCGGGAACAGATACGCAGTATTTT.

This clone was picked up one time. This sequence joins TRBV9 and TRBJ2-7, with D maybe TRBD1 (6 bases). Trimming stripped 4 bases from V and 3 bases from J, with 17 bases between. This CDR3 contains 15 residues. Germline loops: CDR1 SGDLS, CDR2 YYNGEE. The CDR3 spells CASSLQPGHLYEQYF. The CDR3 nucleotides read TGTGCCAGCAGCCTACAACCGGGACATCTCTACGAGCAGTACTTC.

V and J are TRBV19 and TRBJ2-7; 8 positions match TRBD1. This CDR3 is 15 amino acids long. Trimming removed 0 bases from V and 4 bases from J; junction bases left unmatched: 5. Germline V lookup: CDR1 LNHDA, CDR2 SQIVND (reference sequence). In DNA, the CDR3 is TGTGCCAGTAGTATAGACGGGACAGGCCCATACGAGCAGTACTTC. It encodes CASSIDGTGPYEQYF.

The CDR3 loop reads CASSLAGTGFRPLHF. Written as DNA, the CDR3 is TGTGCCAGCAGCTTGGCCGGGACAGGGTTTCGGCCCCTCCACTTT. The chain has TRBV5-4 and TRBJ1-6; 9 bases fit TRBD1. J lost 13 bases, V lost 0 bases, and 8 bases had no gene match. CDR1 SGHNT and CDR2 YYREEE come from the germline V gene (reference sequence). This CDR3 region has 15 residues.

This chain uses TRBV11-2 with TRBJ2-7; possible D gene TRBD2, 6 bases. The V end was cut by 2 bases, the J end by 4 bases, with 18 bases between. The CDR3 is 16 amino acids. Germline CDR1 reads SGHAT; CDR2 reads FQNNGV. This CDR3 reads CASSLRDSNHLYEQYF. CDR3 in DNA: TGTGCCAGCAGCTTAAGGGACTCGAATCACCTTTACGAGCAGTACTTC.

The rearrangement links TRBV27 to TRBJ1-5; the D is unclear. The CDR3 covers 10 residues. The V gene's germline CDR1 is MNHEY and CDR2 SMNVEV (reference sequence). Trimming pared 8 bases from V and 4 bases from J, leaving 3 bases between. The DNA of the CDR3 is TGTGCCAGCCCTAATCAGCCCCAGCATTTT. This codes for CASPNQPQHF.

The chain combines TRBV24-1 with TRBJ1-2, with a weak D call TRBD1 (5 bases). Between the trimmed V and J ends, which lost 3 bases and 4 bases, there was a span of 11 bases. Germline loops: CDR1 KGHDR, CDR2 SFDVKD. CDR3 length: 14 amino acids. The CDR3 DNA sequence: TGTGCCACCAGTGATGATCAGGGAGGCTATGGCTACACCTTC. This gives the protein CATSDDQGGYGYTF.

V gene TRBV27 combines with J gene TRBJ2-7; 9 bases map to TRBD1. V was clipped by 9 bases and J by 5 bases; unmatched bases: 8. CDR3 length: 13 amino acids. Germline CDR1 reads MNHEY; CDR2 reads SMNVEV (reference sequence). For the CDR3, the DNA is TGTGCCAGTACCGGACAGGGGAACCACGAGCAGTACTTC. Translated: CASTGQGNHEQYF.

J is TRBJ2-3 and V is TRBV29-1, with 9 nucleotides matching TRBD2. The V gene's germline CDR1 is SQVTM and CDR2 ANQGSEA. There are 12 residues in the CDR3. J gave up 4 bases and V 6 bases, and 2 bases lay outside the gene matches. The CDR3 region has the DNA TGCAGCGTGACTAGCGGATCAGATACGCAGTATTTT. Its protein product is CSVTSGSDTQYF.

The chain has TRBV28 and TRBJ2-7; TRBD1 aligns across 8 bases. Germline V CDR1 and CDR2: MDHEN, SYDVKM. V shed 3 bases, J shed 2 bases, and the junction held 3 bases outside the gene matches. The CDR3 runs to 14 residues. The CDR3 nucleotides are TGTGCCAGCAGTTTGTCAGGGGGCACCTACGAGCAGTACTTC. Translating gives CASSLSGGTYEQYF.

This sequence joins TRBV2 and TRBJ2-1; TRBD2 agrees at 10 bases. The CDR3 consists of 15 residues. Trimming took 2 bases from V and 7 from J; bases not matched to a gene: 5. CDR1 is SNHLY and CDR2 is FYNNEI in the germline V gene. For the CDR3, the DNA is TGTGCCAGCAGTGAAAGCAGGACTAGCGGAAATGAGCAGTTCTTC. It specifies CASSESRTSGNEQFF.

This chain uses TRBV9 with TRBJ1-1; D is unresolved. Germline loops: CDR1 SGDLS, CDR2 YYNGEE. The CDR3 runs 15 residues. Trimming removed 0 bases from V and 4 bases from J, with 13 bases in between. The CDR3 loop reads CASSVATMGSTEAFF. The CDR3 DNA follows: TGTGCCAGCAGCGTAGCAACGATGGGGAGCACTGAAGCTTTCTTT.

This clone was found once. The rearrangement links TRBV27 to TRBJ2-7, with TRBD1 matching 8 bases. CDR1 and CDR2 from the germline V gene are MNHEY and SMNVEV (reference sequence). J was trimmed by 2 bases and V by 6 bases; bases with no gene match: 9. The CDR3 has 15 residues. DNA for the CDR3: TGTGCCAGCAGCCTTTCCGGGACAGGAACCTACGAGCAGTACTTC. This encodes CASSLSGTGTYEQYF.

In its sample, this clone was seen once. This chain joins TRBV29-1 and TRBJ2-2; 12 nucleotides match TRBD2. Per germline, CDR1 SQVTM and CDR2 ANQGSEA. Losses at the gene ends were 2 bases for V and 8 bases for J; bases not matched to a gene: 6. There are 15 residues in the CDR3. CDR3 DNA sequence: TGCAGCGTTGAAACGGGACTAGCGGGTACTGGGGAGCTGTTTTTT. Its protein product is CSVETGLAGTGELFF.

The rearrangement uses TRBV18 and TRBJ2-3; D gene unclear. The CDR3 covers 16 residues. CDR1 is KGHSH, CDR2 LQKENI, per germline. Trimming removed 3 bases from V and 0 bases from J, with 13 bases in between. CDR3 in amino acids: CASSPSQASSTDTQYF. Written as DNA, the CDR3 is TGTGCCAGCTCACCTTCTCAGGCGTCTAGCACAGATACGCAGTATTTT.